This TCR beta chain emerged from a study of patients and donors after allogeneic stem cell transplantation. TCRdb re-derived calls from the RT-PCR reads in MiXCR, one entry per CDR3 protein. The sample consists of 150,000 or so distinct CDR3 sequences, approximately 25% of them appearing once. Per the germline V gene, CDR1 is SGDLS and CDR2 is YYNGEE. V lost 0 bases and J lost 3; bases outside the gene matches: 1. This CDR3 spans 14 amino acids. This TCR came from a human donor who was either an allogeneic HSCT recipient or a stem cell or donor lymphocyte infusion donor (not recorded which). It is not recorded whose cells these are; they may come from a transplant donor. The sequenced sample was blood, either unsorted or a sorted T cell fraction (not recorded which). V and J are TRBV9 and TRBJ2-7; 9 bases match TRBD2. The CDR3 bases are TGTGCCAGCAGCGTAGATAGCGGGAGCTACGAGCAGTACTTC. Translation gives CASSVDSGSYEQYF.